This entry lists 3 T cell receptor beta chains sequenced from one sample in a study of shared clonotypes between healthy human individuals (dated by TCRdb to the early 2020s). The method behind the library was the immunoSEQ multiplex PCR assay. TCRdb obtained this table from immuneACCESS and retained in-frame rearrangements with V and J assigned. These tables miss some clones; where compared with another copy, unresolved V genes account for less than half of the shortfall, and the remainder is unexplained. The sample data list approximately 710,000 clones, and 90% of these were observed just once. The ten biggest clones cover about 34% of the sample. Material for sequencing was memory CD8+ T cells from PBMCs. The sample's cell subset or site label, in plain terms: CD45RO+ cells pooled with CCR7-negative TemRA cells. All receptors come from a man aged 18 to 29 in good health. Some clones in this sample may be carry-over from other donors' samples.

This clone appeared a single time. The chain links TRBV28 to TRBJ2-5, with D perhaps matching TRBD2 (6 bases). The CDR3 runs 15 residues. Trimming took off 6 bases at V and 1 base at J, with 15 bases between the two ends. Germline V gives CDR1 MDHEN, CDR2 SYDVKM. The CDR3 loop reads CASRPPHSGQETQYF. DNA for the CDR3: TGTGCCAGCAGGCCTCCCCATAGCGGCCAAGAGACCCAGTACTTC.

The rearrangement links TRBV5-6 to TRBJ2-1; D gene uncertain. CDR3 length: 14 amino acids. The ends were cut back, 6 bases at V and 4 bases at J, with 14 bases in the middle. Germline values: CDR1 SGHDT, CDR2 YYEEEE. This CDR3 reads CASTLTDGYNEQFF. Here the CDR3 DNA reads TGTGCCAGCACCCTAACAGACGGGTACAATGAGCAGTTCTTC.

V and J are TRBV2 and TRBJ2-5, with no clear D. Trimming shortened V by 8 bases and J by 3 bases, and 10 bases separated the two germline ends. The CDR3 contains 12 residues. CDR1 is SNHLY, CDR2 FYNNEI, per germline. CDR3 protein: CASGLLKETQYF. For the CDR3, the DNA is TGTGCCAGCGGGCTGCTTAAAGAGACCCAGTACTTC.